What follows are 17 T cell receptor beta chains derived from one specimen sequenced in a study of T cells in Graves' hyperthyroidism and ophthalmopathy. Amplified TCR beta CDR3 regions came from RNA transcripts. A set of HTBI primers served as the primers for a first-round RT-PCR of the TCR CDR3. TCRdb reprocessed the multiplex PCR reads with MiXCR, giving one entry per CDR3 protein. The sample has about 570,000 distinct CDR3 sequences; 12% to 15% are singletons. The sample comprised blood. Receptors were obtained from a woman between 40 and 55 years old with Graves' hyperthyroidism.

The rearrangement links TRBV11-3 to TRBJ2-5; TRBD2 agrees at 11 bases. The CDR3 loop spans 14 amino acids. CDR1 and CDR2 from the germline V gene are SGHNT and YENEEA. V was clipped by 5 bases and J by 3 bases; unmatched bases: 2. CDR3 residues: CASSRSGGEETQYF. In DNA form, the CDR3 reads TGTGCCAGCAGCCGTAGCGGGGGGGAAGAGACCCAGTACTTC.

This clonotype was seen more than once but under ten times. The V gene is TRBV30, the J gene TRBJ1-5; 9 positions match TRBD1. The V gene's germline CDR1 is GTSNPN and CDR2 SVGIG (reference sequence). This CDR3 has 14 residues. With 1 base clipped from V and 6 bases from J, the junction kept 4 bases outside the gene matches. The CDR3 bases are TGTGCCTGGAGTGAAGGACAGGGGAGTCAGCCCCAGCATTTT. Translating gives CAWSEGQGSQPQHF.

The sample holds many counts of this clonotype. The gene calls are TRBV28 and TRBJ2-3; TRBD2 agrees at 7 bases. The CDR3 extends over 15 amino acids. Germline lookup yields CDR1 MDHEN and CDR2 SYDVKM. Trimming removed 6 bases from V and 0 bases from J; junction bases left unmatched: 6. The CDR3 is CASSSSGDSTDTQYF. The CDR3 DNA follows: TGTGCCAGCAGCTCTAGCGGAGATAGCACAGATACGCAGTATTTT.

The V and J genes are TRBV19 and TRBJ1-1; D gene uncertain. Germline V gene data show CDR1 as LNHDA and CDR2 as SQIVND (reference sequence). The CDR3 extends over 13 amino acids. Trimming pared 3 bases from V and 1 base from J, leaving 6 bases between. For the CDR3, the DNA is TGTGCCAGTAGTATCGATGGGAACACTGAAGCTTTCTTT. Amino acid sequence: CASSIDGNTEAFF.

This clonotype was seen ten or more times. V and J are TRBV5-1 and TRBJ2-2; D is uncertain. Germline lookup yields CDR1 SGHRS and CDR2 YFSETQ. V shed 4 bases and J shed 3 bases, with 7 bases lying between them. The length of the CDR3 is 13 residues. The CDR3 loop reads CASSHQHTGELFF. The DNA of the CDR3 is TGCGCCAGCAGCCACCAGCACACCGGGGAGCTGTTTTTT.

CDR3: CASSLVPSGRGAYEQYF. In nucleotides, the CDR3 is TGTGCCAGCAGTTTAGTGCCTAGCGGGAGAGGCGCCTACGAGCAGTACTTC. The chain couples TRBV12-3 or TRBV12-4 to TRBJ2-7; 10 positions agree with TRBD2. V gave up 1 base and J gave up 2 bases; unmatched junction bases: 8. The CDR3 spans 17 residues.

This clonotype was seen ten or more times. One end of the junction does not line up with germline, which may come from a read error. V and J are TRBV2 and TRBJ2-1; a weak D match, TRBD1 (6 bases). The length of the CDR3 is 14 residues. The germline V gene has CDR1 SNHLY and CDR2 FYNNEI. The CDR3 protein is CASTEGTYYNEQFF. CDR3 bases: TGTGCCAGCACTGAAGGGACATACTACAATGAGCAGTTCTTC.

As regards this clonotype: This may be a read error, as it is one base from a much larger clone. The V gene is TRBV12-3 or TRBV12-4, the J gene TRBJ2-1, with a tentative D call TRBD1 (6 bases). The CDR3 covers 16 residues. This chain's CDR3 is CASSSPTGRGYNEQSF. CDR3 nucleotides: TGTGCCAGCAGTTCACCCACAGGGCGCGGATACAATGAGCAGTCCTTC.

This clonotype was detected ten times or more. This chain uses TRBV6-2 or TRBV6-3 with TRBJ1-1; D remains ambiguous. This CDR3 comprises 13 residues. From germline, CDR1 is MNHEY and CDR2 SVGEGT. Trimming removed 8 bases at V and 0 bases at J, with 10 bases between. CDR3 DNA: TGTGCCAGCGGGAGCCTAGTGAACACTGAAGCTTTCTTT. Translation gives CASGSLVNTEAFF.

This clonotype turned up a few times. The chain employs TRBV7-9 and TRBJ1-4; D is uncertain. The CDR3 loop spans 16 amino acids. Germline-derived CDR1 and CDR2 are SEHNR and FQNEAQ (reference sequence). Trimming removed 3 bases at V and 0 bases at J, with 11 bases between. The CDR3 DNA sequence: TGTGCCAGCAGCTTCCGGGTGGAGGCAACTAATGAAAAACTGTTTTTT. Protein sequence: CASSFRVEATNEKLFF.

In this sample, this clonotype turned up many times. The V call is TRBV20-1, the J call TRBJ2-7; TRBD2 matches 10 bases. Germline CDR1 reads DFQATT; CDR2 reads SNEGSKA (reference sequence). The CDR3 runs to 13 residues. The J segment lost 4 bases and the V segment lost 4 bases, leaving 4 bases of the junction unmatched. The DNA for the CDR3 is TGCAGTGCTACTAGCGGGAGTGGGTACGAGCAGTACTTC. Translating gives CSATSGSGYEQYF.

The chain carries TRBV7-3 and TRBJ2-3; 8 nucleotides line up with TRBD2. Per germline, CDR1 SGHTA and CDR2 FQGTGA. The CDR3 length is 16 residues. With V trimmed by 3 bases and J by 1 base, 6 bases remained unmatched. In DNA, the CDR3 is TGTGCCAGCAGCTTTCGGAGCGGGAGTGGCACAGATACGCAGTATTTT. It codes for CASSFRSGSGTDTQYF.

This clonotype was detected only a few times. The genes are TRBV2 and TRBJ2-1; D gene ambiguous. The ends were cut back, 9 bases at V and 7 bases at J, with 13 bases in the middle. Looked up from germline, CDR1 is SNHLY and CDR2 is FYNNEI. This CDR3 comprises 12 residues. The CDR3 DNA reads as TGTGCCAGTAGTATTGGTCAGAATGAGCAGTTCTTC. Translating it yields CASSIGQNEQFF.

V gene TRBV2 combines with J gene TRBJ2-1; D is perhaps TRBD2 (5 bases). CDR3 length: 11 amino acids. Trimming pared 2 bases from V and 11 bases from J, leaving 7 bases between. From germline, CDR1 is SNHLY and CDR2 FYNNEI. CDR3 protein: CASSEIAQQFF. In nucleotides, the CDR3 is TGTGCCAGCAGTGAAATAGCGCAGCAGTTCTTC. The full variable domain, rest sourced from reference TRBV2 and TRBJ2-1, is EPEVTQTPSHQVTQMGQEVILRCVPISNHLYFYWYRQILGQKVEFLVSFYNNEISEKSEIFDDQFSVERPDGSNFTLKIRSTKLEDSAMYFCASSEIAQQFFGPGTRLTVL.

The CDR3 bases are TGCGCCAGCAGCCAGCTGGGACAGCCCAAAAACATTCAGTACTTC. Its translation is CASSQLGQPKNIQYF. This sequence joins TRBV4-1 and TRBJ2-4; TRBD1 agrees at 7 bases. The CDR3 consists of 15 residues. Germline V gene data show CDR1 as MGHRA and CDR2 as YSYEKL. V shed 3 bases, J shed 2 bases, and the junction held 4 bases outside the gene matches.

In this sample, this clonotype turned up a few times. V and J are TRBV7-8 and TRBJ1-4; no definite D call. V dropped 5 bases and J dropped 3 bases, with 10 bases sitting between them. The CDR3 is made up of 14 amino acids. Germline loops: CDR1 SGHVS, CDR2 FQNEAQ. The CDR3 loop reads CASSVFAPNEKLFF. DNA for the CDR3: TGTGCCAGCAGCGTCTTTGCCCCTAATGAAAAACTGTTTTTT.

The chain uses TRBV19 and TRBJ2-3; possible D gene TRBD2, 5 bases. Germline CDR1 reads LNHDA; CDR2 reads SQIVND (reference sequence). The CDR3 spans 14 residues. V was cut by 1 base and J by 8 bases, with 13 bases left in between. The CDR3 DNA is TGTGCCAGTAGTATAGGGACTCCTACGGCTACGCAGTATTTT. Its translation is CASSIGTPTATQYF.